This T cell receptor beta chain appears in the sequencing data of a study of blood T cell repertoires in COVID-19. Study overall: COVID-19 samples collected from the United States, Italy and Spain covered acute and convalescent phases.

Method: immunoSEQ multiplex PCR; TCRdb's copy keeps in-frame clones and lacks some. The data show around 160,000 clones, 80% seen once. The clonotype was recovered from a woman in her fifties or sixties who had recovered from COVID-19. The sample comprised PBMCs or T cells enriched from blood (not recorded which).

The CDR3 loop reads CASSHGLAGGPFGSYNEQFF. The CDR3 DNA sequence: TGTGCCAGCAGCCATGGACTAGCGGGGGGGCCCTTTGGCTCCTACAATGAGCAGTTCTTC. This chain uses TRBV3-1 (or the pseudogene TRBV3-2) with TRBJ2-1; 15 bases are shared with TRBD2. After removal of 3 bases from V and 0 bases from J, the junction contained 9 bases not matched to a gene. The CDR3 has 20 amino acids. Germline V CDR1 and CDR2: LGHDT, YNNKEL (reference sequence).